The next 27 T cell receptor beta chains were all read from a single sample in a study of T cell responses to AZD1222 COVID-19 vaccine. The table came from immunoSEQ multiplex PCR; TCRdb's copy has only in-frame clones and leaves some out. The sample contains about 53,000 clones, 70% to 85% of which appear only once. The sequencing here drew on peripheral blood, taken on day 0 of AZD1222 vaccination. The receptors here all came from an adult in good health.

There are a few counts of this clone. The V and J genes are TRBV18 and TRBJ1-1, with D possibly TRBD1 on 5 matching bases. This CDR3 region has 14 residues. Germline V gene data show CDR1 as KGHSH and CDR2 as LQKENI. Deletions cut 0 bases from V and 3 bases from J, with 8 bases between. The CDR3 sequence: CASSPPPGDTEAFF. The CDR3 DNA follows: TGTGCCAGCTCACCACCGCCGGGGGACACTGAAGCTTTCTTT.

V and J are TRBV3-1 (or the pseudogene TRBV3-2) and TRBJ1-3; D is possibly TRBD1 (6 bases). CDR1 LGHDT and CDR2 YNNKEL come from the germline V gene (reference sequence). The CDR3 has 16 residues. Trimming took 8 bases from V and 0 from J, leaving 17 bases between them. DNA for the CDR3: TGTGCCAGCCCCCCCCGGACAGCTCCCTCTGGAAACACCATATATTTT. Translated, it gives CASPPRTAPSGNTIYF.

This chain uses TRBV7-8 with TRBJ2-1, with D perhaps matching TRBD2 (5 bases). Germline lookup yields CDR1 SGHVS and CDR2 FQNEAQ. V was cut by 4 bases and J by 6 bases, with 13 bases left in between. CDR3 length equals 14 residues. CDR3 protein: CASSSRDSSNEQFF. CDR3 sequence (DNA): TGTGCCAGCAGCTCCCGGGATAGCAGCAATGAGCAGTTCTTC.

V usage is TRBV6-4 and J usage is TRBJ1-2; D remains ambiguous. V dropped 5 bases and J dropped 8 bases, with 18 bases sitting between them. This CDR3 is 14 amino acids long. The V gene's germline CDR1 is MRHNA and CDR2 SNTAGT. The CDR3 bases are TGTGCCAGCAGTAAAGAAGGGCGAGCCTACGGCTACACCTTC. It encodes CASSKEGRAYGYTF.

This clone was seen a handful of times. As DNA, the CDR3 is TGTGCCAGCAGCTTAGCCGGGGCCCTTTATACTGGCGGCTACACCTTC. Translation gives CASSLAGALYTGGYTF. The chain is built from TRBV7-2 and TRBJ1-2; possible D gene TRBD1, 5 bases. Between the trimmed V and J ends, which lost 0 bases and 8 bases, there was a span of 19 bases. Germline-derived CDR1 and CDR2 are SGHTA and FQGNSA. This CDR3 spans 16 amino acids.

The chain links TRBV24-1 to TRBJ2-6, with D perhaps matching TRBD1 (6 bases). Germline V gene data show CDR1 as KGHDR and CDR2 as SFDVKD. The CDR3 covers 17 residues. With 3 bases removed from V and 2 bases from J, the gap between germline ends came to 13 bases. CDR3 amino acids: CATSDPGQNPGANVLTF. The CDR3 nucleotides read TGTGCCACCAGTGATCCCGGACAGAACCCTGGGGCCAACGTCCTGACTTTC.

The chain combines TRBV29-1 with TRBJ2-7; D could derive from TRBD1 or TRBD2 (5 bases each). Germline V gene data show CDR1 as SQVTM and CDR2 as ANQGSEA. V was pared by 2 bases and J by 1 base, with 9 bases between. The CDR3 consists of 13 residues. CDR3 sequence reads: CSVETGLSYEQYF. The CDR3 coding sequence is TGCAGCGTTGAAACAGGACTTTCCTACGAGCAGTACTTC.

CDR3 protein: CASTLLLGPSYEQYF. The CDR3 nucleotides read TGTGCCAGCACCCTGTTGCTGGGGCCCTCCTACGAGCAGTACTTC. V is TRBV28 and J is TRBJ2-7, with a tentative D call TRBD1 (5 bases). This CDR3 region has 15 residues. Germline-derived CDR1 and CDR2 are MDHEN and SYDVKM. V was trimmed by 7 bases and J by 0 bases, leaving 16 bases between them.

The chain is built from TRBV6-1 and TRBJ2-5; perhaps D is TRBD1 or TRBD2 (5 bases each). The CDR3 extends over 16 amino acids. CDR1 is MNHNS and CDR2 is SASEGT in the germline V gene. Deletions cut 1 base from V and 4 bases from J, with 16 bases between. DNA for the CDR3: TGTGCCAGCAGTGAAGGGGTAGCGCTAAGGGGAGAGACCCAGTACTTC. This codes for CASSEGVALRGETQYF.

V is TRBV19 and J is TRBJ2-1; D is uncertain. The germline V and J ends were trimmed by 3 bases and 0 bases, with 12 bases remaining between them. CDR1 is LNHDA, CDR2 SQIVND, per germline (reference sequence). The CDR3 spans 16 residues. CDR3 nucleotides: TGTGCCAGTAGTATTCACAAAGGTAGCTCCTACAATGAGCAGTTCTTC. Its protein product is CASSIHKGSSYNEQFF.

The chain joins TRBV20-1 to TRBJ2-3; 7 nucleotides line up with TRBD2. The CDR3 runs 14 residues. With 3 bases clipped from V and 2 bases from J, the junction kept 5 bases outside the gene matches. Germline values: CDR1 DFQATT, CDR2 SNEGSKA (reference sequence). The DNA of the CDR3 is TGCAGTGCTAGTTGGGGAGGGGCCACAGATACGCAGTATTTT. Its translation is CSASWGGATDTQYF.

A single count supports this clone. This chain connects TRBV6-4 to TRBJ2-3; 11 bases are a match to TRBD1. The length of the CDR3 is 14 residues. CDR1 is MRHNA, CDR2 SNTAGT, per germline. V was pared by 5 bases and J by 6 bases, with 4 bases of the junction left unmatched. Here the CDR3 reads CASSRDRGSDTQYF. In DNA, the CDR3 is TGTGCCAGCAGTCGGGACAGGGGGTCGGATACGCAGTATTTT.

The J gene is TRBJ2-2, the V gene TRBV7-2; D not certain. V dropped 2 bases and J dropped 3 bases, with 7 bases sitting between them. Looked up from germline, CDR1 is SGHTA and CDR2 is FQGNSA. The CDR3 has 14 residues. Here the CDR3 reads CASSLRQYTGELFF. The CDR3 coding sequence is TGTGCCAGCAGCTTACGCCAGTACACCGGGGAGCTGTTTTTT.

J is TRBJ2-7 and V is TRBV6-5; D may be TRBD1 (6 bases). This CDR3 contains 15 residues. Germline CDR1 is MNHEY and CDR2 is SVGAGI. The V end was cut by 2 bases, the J end by 0 bases, with 11 bases between. The CDR3 coding sequence is TGTGCCAGCAGTTACCAGGACAGTAGCTCCTACGAGCAGTACTTC. As protein: CASSYQDSSSYEQYF.

The CDR3 nucleotides are TGTGCCAGCAGCCAGGGGGACGGCAATCAGCCCCAGCATTTT. This encodes CASSQGDGNQPQHF. This sequence joins TRBV3-1 (or the pseudogene TRBV3-2) and TRBJ1-5; D possibly corresponds to TRBD1 (5 bases). Trimming cost V 3 bases and J 2 bases, with 8 bases left between them. Germline CDR1 LGHDT, CDR2 YNNKEL (reference sequence). This CDR3 has 14 residues.

This clone occurred once. The V call is TRBV28, the J call TRBJ2-7; D could derive from TRBD1 or TRBD2 (5 bases each). Trimming removed 2 bases from V and 6 bases from J, with 14 bases in between. The germline CDR1 and CDR2 sequences are MDHEN and SYDVKM. This CDR3 comprises 14 residues. CDR3 in DNA: TGTGCCAGCAGTTTAGTTCAGGGACGGGGCGAGCAGTACTTC. This sequence encodes CASSLVQGRGEQYF. Complete variable domain (other parts from reference TRBV28 and TRBJ2-7): DVKVTQSSRYLVKRTGEKVFLECVQDMDHENMFWYRQDPGLGLRLIYFSYDVKMKEKGDIPEGYSVSREKKERFSLILESASTNQTSMYLCASSLVQGRGEQYFGPGTRLTVT.

The rearrangement joins TRBV27 to TRBJ2-7; possible D gene TRBD1, 5 bases. This CDR3 spans 15 amino acids. CDR1 and CDR2 from the germline V gene are MNHEY and SMNVEV (reference sequence). Trimming stripped 2 bases from V and 4 bases from J, with 15 bases between. DNA for the CDR3: TGTGCCAGCAGTTTACTGGGGCTGAGTCCTTACGAGCAGTACTTC. It translates to CASSLLGLSPYEQYF.

The chain carries TRBV7-2 and TRBJ2-7, with D perhaps TRBD2 (5 bases). The length of the CDR3 is 15 residues. Germline lookup yields CDR1 SGHTA and CDR2 FQGNSA. The V gene lost 2 bases and the J gene lost 2 bases, with 13 bases spanning the gap. CDR3 bases: TGTGCCAGCAGCTTAACTACCGGGGAGCCCTACGAGCAGTACTTC. Protein sequence: CASSLTTGEPYEQYF.

This clone was found once. The chain carries TRBV11-2 and TRBJ2-1, with 7 bases aligning to TRBD1. CDR3 length: 14 residues. V trimming: 7 bases; J trimming: 5 bases; junction bases outside the gene matches: 8. Germline values: CDR1 SGHAT, CDR2 FQNNGV. The CDR3 DNA sequence: TGTGCCAGCACCGGCAGGGGGAAACACAATGAGCAGTTCTTC. Protein product: CASTGRGKHNEQFF.

The chain has TRBV3-1 (or the pseudogene TRBV3-2) and TRBJ2-7; TRBD2 aligns across 8 bases. CDR3 length: 17 amino acids. Germline V gene sequence: CDR1 LGHDT, CDR2 YNNKEL (reference sequence). Losses at the gene ends were 0 bases for V and 2 bases for J; bases not matched to a gene: 9. CDR3 in amino acids: CASSQDIAGRVAYEQYF. The CDR3 DNA sequence: TGTGCCAGCAGCCAAGATATAGCGGGACGGGTTGCCTACGAGCAGTACTTC.

This clone was counted only a few times. V and J are TRBV29-1 and TRBJ2-3; possible D gene TRBD2, 5 bases. CDR3 length: 11 residues. Germline V gene sequence: CDR1 SQVTM, CDR2 ANQGSEA. The germline V and J ends were trimmed by 8 bases and 7 bases, with 13 bases remaining between them. CDR3 sequence: CSCGLDNTQYF. The CDR3 DNA sequence: TGCAGCTGCGGGTTGGATAATACGCAGTATTTT.

This clone was observed a single time. This chain links TRBV5-1 with TRBJ2-7; 11 nucleotides agree with TRBD2. Germline V gives CDR1 SGHRS, CDR2 YFSETQ. V lost 4 bases to trimming and J lost 4 bases; unmatched junction nucleotides: 7. The CDR3 consists of 15 residues. The CDR3 DNA reads TGCGCCAGCAGCCTACTAGCGGGAGCCTTTTACGAGCAGTACTTC. Protein product: CASSLLAGAFYEQYF.

The chain recombines TRBV10-1 with TRBJ2-1; D is unclear. Germline V gives CDR1 WNHNN, CDR2 SYGVQD (reference sequence). The V end lost 4 bases, the J end lost 6 bases, and 7 bases lay between the germline ends. The CDR3 contains 12 residues. CDR3 protein: CASSAASNEQFF. The CDR3 DNA sequence: TGCGCCAGCAGTGCAGCTAGCAATGAGCAGTTCTTC.

The V and J genes are TRBV6-5 and TRBJ1-1; D is possibly TRBD1 (6 bases). Deletions cut 1 base from V and 10 bases from J, with 19 bases between. The CDR3 contains 15 residues. The germline gives CDR1 MNHEY, CDR2 SVGAGI. The CDR3 coding sequence is TGTGCCAGCAGTTACTGGACAGTTCGGGGGGTACGAGCTTTCTTT. Its protein is CASSYWTVRGVRAFF.

J is TRBJ1-5 and V is TRBV19; D gene uncertain. Germline CDR1 is LNHDA and CDR2 is SQIVND (reference sequence). The CDR3 length is 14 residues. V gave up 3 bases and J gave up 0 bases, with 6 bases separating them. CDR3 sequence reads: CASSIGHSNQPQHF. CDR3 coding DNA: TGTGCCAGTAGTATCGGGCATAGCAATCAGCCCCAGCATTTT.

This clone was detected once. The V call is TRBV28, the J call TRBJ2-1; the match to TRBD2 covers 9 bases. Per the germline V gene, CDR1 is MDHEN and CDR2 is SYDVKM. V was clipped by 7 bases and J by 7 bases; unmatched bases: 8. CDR3 length equals 14 residues. This chain's CDR3 is CASTLREGRNEQFF. The CDR3 DNA follows: TGTGCCAGCACTTTGCGGGAGGGCCGGAATGAGCAGTTCTTC.

In this sample, this clone turned up a few times. The chain employs TRBV18 and TRBJ1-5; no reliable D call. Germline V gene sequence: CDR1 KGHSH, CDR2 LQKENI. V shed 2 bases and J shed 4 bases, with 6 bases lying between them. The CDR3 is made up of 13 amino acids. The DNA of the CDR3 is TGTGCCAGCTCACCAACGAGAAATCAGCCCCAGCATTTT. This gives the protein CASSPTRNQPQHF. The full variable domain, rest sourced from reference TRBV18 and TRBJ1-5, is NAGVMQNPRHLVRRRGQEARLRCSPMKGHSHVYWYRQLPEEGLKFMVYLQKENIIDESGMPKERFSAEFPKEGPSILRIQQVVRGDSAAYFCASSPTRNQPQHFGDGTRLSIL.